The 17 T cell receptor beta chains given below trace back to one sample, sequenced in a study of blood T cell repertoires in COVID-19. The data were produced by immunoSEQ multiplex PCR, yet TCRdb's version contains in-frame clones alone and is incomplete. The table shows around 53,000 clones, with 76% occurring only once. The sequenced sample was peripheral blood. These receptor sequences come from a man in his fifties or sixties with active or convalescent COVID-19.

The V call is TRBV19, the J call TRBJ1-1, with TRBD1 matching 8 bases. CDR1 is LNHDA and CDR2 is SQIVND in the germline V gene (reference sequence). The CDR3 consists of 14 residues. Unmatched junction bases numbered 9, after V lost 9 bases and J lost 3 bases. CDR3 DNA: TGTGCCAGCCAACAGGACAGGGAGTACACTGAAGCTTTCTTT. Protein sequence: CASQQDREYTEAFF.

This clone was seen repeatedly, ten times or more. The chain carries TRBV11-2 and TRBJ1-3; D gene ambiguous. Looked up from germline, CDR1 is SGHAT and CDR2 is FQNNGV. V was trimmed by 4 bases and J by 4 bases, leaving 11 bases between them. This CDR3 contains 14 residues. The CDR3 region has the DNA TGTGCCAGCAGCTCGGGTGCGGGAGGAAACACCATATATTTT. It codes for CASSSGAGGNTIYF.

The CDR3 sequence is CASSPRGDNSPLHF. The CDR3 coding sequence is TGTGCCAGCAGCCCCCGCGGGGATAATTCACCCCTCCACTTT. The J gene is TRBJ1-6, the V gene TRBV7-6; D is unresolved. The germline CDR1 and CDR2 sequences are SGHVS and FNYEAQ. The CDR3 is 14 amino acids. Trimming took 5 bases from V and 5 from J, leaving 10 bases between them.

The chain joins TRBV5-5 to TRBJ1-5; D perhaps matches TRBD1 (6 bases). CDR1 SGHKS and CDR2 YYEKEE come from the germline V gene (reference sequence). V was pared by 0 bases and J by 7 bases, with 17 bases between. The CDR3 loop spans 16 amino acids. Written as DNA, the CDR3 is TGTGCCAGCAGCTTGGATGGGGGCGGAAGGGGACAGCCCCAGCATTTT. This translates into CASSLDGGGRGQPQHF. Filled out from reference TRBV5-5 and TRBJ1-5, the complete variable domain reads DAGVTQSPTHLIKTRGQQVTLRCSPISGHKSVSWYQQVLGQGPQFIFQYYEKEERGRGNFPDRFSARQFPNYSSELNVNALLLGDSALYLCASSLDGGGRGQPQHFGDGTRLSIL.

V is TRBV6-2 or TRBV6-3 and J is TRBJ2-3; 10 nucleotides line up with TRBD2. CDR1 and CDR2 (germline): MNHEY, SVGEGT. CDR3 length: 15 residues. Trimming took 6 bases from V and 3 from J; bases not matched to a gene: 6. CDR3 protein: CASSRIAGGTDTQYF. CDR3 nucleotides: TGTGCCAGCAGCCGAATAGCGGGAGGTACAGATACGCAGTATTTT.

The rearrangement joins TRBV18 to TRBJ2-5, with 8 bases that match TRBD1. Germline trimming cut 3 bases from V and 5 bases from J; bases unmatched to any gene: 5. The V gene's germline CDR1 is KGHSH and CDR2 LQKENI. The CDR3 is 14 amino acids. CDR3 sequence (DNA): TGTGCCAGCTCACCTCGGACAGGGCGGGAGACCCAGTACTTC. Protein product: CASSPRTGRETQYF. Combining the CDR3 with reference TRBV18 and TRBJ2-5 gives the whole variable domain NAGVMQNPRHLVRRRGQEARLRCSPMKGHSHVYWYRQLPEEGLKFMVYLQKENIIDESGMPKERFSAEFPKEGPSILRIQQVVRGDSAAYFCASSPRTGRETQYFGPGTRLLVL.

The V call is TRBV3-1 (or the pseudogene TRBV3-2), the J call TRBJ2-7; no firm D call. This CDR3 has 12 amino acids. Per the germline V gene, CDR1 is LGHDT and CDR2 is YNNKEL (reference sequence). V lost 6 bases, J lost 1 base, and 7 bases lay in between. The CDR3 bases are TGTGCCAGCAGTCACTCTTCCTACGAGCAGTACTTC. The encoded protein is CASSHSSYEQYF.

This clone has a handful of counts. The genes are TRBV5-1 and TRBJ1-6; perhaps TRBD1 as D (5 bases). V lost 0 bases, J lost 10 bases, and 11 bases lay in between. CDR3 size: 14 residues. CDR1 is SGHRS and CDR2 is YFSETQ in the germline V gene. The CDR3 protein is CASSLVVDNSPLHF. In nucleotides, the CDR3 is TGCGCCAGCAGCTTGGTAGTGGACAACTCACCCCTCCACTTT. The full variable domain, its missing parts supplied by reference TRBV5-1 and TRBJ1-6, is KAGVTQTPRYLIKTRGQQVTLSCSPISGHRSVSWYQQTPGQGLQFLFEYFSETQRNKGNFPGRFSGRQFSNSRSEMNVSTLELGDSALYLCASSLVVDNSPLHFGNGTRLTVT.

This chain connects TRBV27 to TRBJ1-4, with D possibly being TRBD1 (6 bases). Trimming took off 5 bases at V and 15 bases at J, with 19 bases between the two ends. The CDR3 spans 13 residues. CDR1 is MNHEY and CDR2 is SMNVEV in the germline V gene (reference sequence). CDR3 loop: CASSPGTTQNLFF. The CDR3 DNA reads TGTGCCAGCAGTCCTGGGACAACCCAAAATTTGTTTTTT.

The V and J genes are TRBV6-1 and TRBJ2-5, with D uncertain. This CDR3 contains 17 residues. Germline V CDR1 and CDR2: MNHNS, SASEGT. V was trimmed by 4 bases and J by 1 base, leaving 19 bases between them. As DNA, the CDR3 is TGTGCCAGCAGTGCTTACCCCGAGTTGTCCGCCCAAGAGACCCAGTACTTC. Translated, it gives CASSAYPELSAQETQYF.

V usage is TRBV10-3 and J usage is TRBJ2-7; D may be TRBD1 (6 bases). Trimming took off 7 bases at V and 0 bases at J, with 10 bases between the two ends. There are 13 residues in the CDR3. The germline gives CDR1 ENHRY, CDR2 SYGVKD. Here the CDR3 DNA reads TGTGCCATCACAGGACAGAGCTCCTACGAGCAGTACTTC. Translating gives CAITGQSSYEQYF.

In its sample, this clone was seen once. The chain uses TRBV5-1 and TRBJ1-4; D not certain. V was pared by 3 bases and J by 0 bases, with 9 bases between. Germline V gives CDR1 SGHRS, CDR2 YFSETQ. This CDR3 contains 15 residues. The chain's CDR3 is CASSSGSATNEKLFF. As DNA, the CDR3 is TGCGCCAGCAGCTCCGGGAGTGCAACTAATGAAAAACTGTTTTTT.

The chain combines TRBV6-5 with TRBJ2-3, with TRBD2 matching over 12 bases. The CDR3 extends over 15 amino acids. Germline CDR1 reads MNHEY; CDR2 reads SVGAGI. Trimming cost V 6 bases and J 5 bases; bases outside gene matches: 6. CDR3 nucleotide sequence: TGTGCCAGCAGGACCGCACTAGCGGGAGGAGATACGCAGTATTTT. Translated: CASRTALAGGDTQYF.

The chain couples TRBV2 to TRBJ2-1; TRBD2 agrees at 7 bases. There are 15 residues in the CDR3. Looked up from germline, CDR1 is SNHLY and CDR2 is FYNNEI. With V trimmed by 7 bases and J by 5 bases, 11 bases remained unmatched. CDR3 in amino acids: CASKASGGHNNEQFF. The CDR3 DNA follows: TGTGCCAGCAAAGCTAGCGGAGGACATAACAATGAGCAGTTCTTC.

The V and J genes are TRBV5-8 and TRBJ1-5; D may be TRBD1 (6 bases). Trimming removed 2 bases from V and 1 base from J, with 13 bases in between. There are 16 residues in the CDR3. Germline-derived CDR1 and CDR2 are SGHTS and YDEGEE. CDR3 nucleotides: TGTGCCAGCAGCTTATTTGGGCAGGGGAGCAATCAGCCCCAGCATTTT. Protein product: CASSLFGQGSNQPQHF.

This sequence joins TRBV19 and TRBJ1-4, with a possible D match to TRBD1 (5 bases). Trimming shortened V by 3 bases and J by 10 bases, and 12 bases separated the two germline ends. The germline V gene encodes CDR1 LNHDA and CDR2 SQIVND (reference sequence). This CDR3 is 13 amino acids long. The CDR3 nucleotides read TGTGCCAGTAGTATGGGGCAATTTGGAAAACTGTTTTTT. Its translation is CASSMGQFGKLFF.

The chain joins TRBV27 to TRBJ2-4; maybe TRBD1 (5 bases). Trimming left V 4 bases short and J 6 bases short, with 7 bases between. The germline CDR1 and CDR2 sequences are MNHEY and SMNVEV (reference sequence). This CDR3 region has 12 residues. The CDR3 here is CASSYQGNIQYF. CDR3 nucleotides: TGTGCCAGCAGTTACCAGGGAAACATTCAGTACTTC.